A selection of T cell receptor beta chains follows, all from one sample in a study of blood T cell repertoires in COVID-19. Repertoires were generated with immunoSEQ multiplex PCR, while TCRdb's copy carries only in-frame clones and drops some. The table records 230,000 or so clones, roughly four fifths of them present only once. The specimen sequenced was peripheral blood. The receptors were sampled from a woman of 80 years or more with COVID-19, enrolled during active disease. The CDR3 runs from the conserved cysteine through the conserved F or W. D genes are given only for firm matches.

d_call j_call v_call cdr3_aa cdr3_nt
. TRBJ1-3 TRBV5-6 CASSLVRGNTIYF TGTGCCAGCAGCTTGGTACGGGGAAACACCATATATTTT
. TRBJ1-2 TRBV6-5 CASRKQGGYGYTF TGTGCCAGCAGGAAACAGGGTGGCTATGGCTACACCTTC
TRBD1 TRBJ1-4 TRBV11-3 CASSFRDRGNEKLFF TGTGCCAGCAGCTTCCGGGACAGGGGAAATGAAAAACTGTTTTTT
. TRBJ1-5 TRBV7-2 CASSLEGRGQPQHF TGTGCCAGCAGCTTAGAGGGAAGAGGGCAGCCCCAGCATTTT
TRBD1 TRBJ2-7 TRBV5-6 CASSLLGTVSYEQYF TGTGCCAGCAGCTTGTTAGGGACAGTCTCCTACGAGCAGTACTTC
. TRBJ1-6 TRBV7-2 CASSLARGRAPLHF TGTGCCAGCAGCTTAGCGCGGGGACGGGCACCCCTCCACTTT
TRBD1 TRBJ1-2 TRBV28 CASSGAGQGDYGYTF TGTGCCAGCAGTGGCGCGGGACAGGGAGACTATGGCTACACCTTC
. TRBJ2-7 TRBV28 CASSRGTYEQYF TGTGCCAGCAGTCGGGGGACCTACGAGCAGTACTTC
. TRBJ2-1 TRBV12-5 CASGLALNNEQFF TGTGCTAGTGGTTTAGCCTTGAACAATGAGCAGTTCTTC
TRBD2 TRBJ2-7 TRBV9 CASSVDLAGEQYF TGTGCCAGCAGCGTAGATTTAGCGGGGGAGCAGTACTTC
. TRBJ2-7 TRBV28 CASSLGMGLTKSSYEQYF TGTGCCAGCAGTTTAGGGATGGGACTGACAAAATCCTCCTACGAGCAGTACTTC
. TRBJ1-2 TRBV4-1 CASSQNTSPGYTF TGCGCCAGCAGCCAGAACACCTCTCCCGGCTACACCTTC